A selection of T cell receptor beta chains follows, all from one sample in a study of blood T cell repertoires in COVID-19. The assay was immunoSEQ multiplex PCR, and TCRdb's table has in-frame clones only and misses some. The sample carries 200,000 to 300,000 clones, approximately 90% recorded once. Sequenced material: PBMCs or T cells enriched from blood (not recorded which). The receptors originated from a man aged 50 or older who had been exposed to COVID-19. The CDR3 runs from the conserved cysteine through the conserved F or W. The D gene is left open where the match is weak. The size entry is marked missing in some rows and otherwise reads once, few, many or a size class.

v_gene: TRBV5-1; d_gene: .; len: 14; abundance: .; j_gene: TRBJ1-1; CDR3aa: CASSLGQYVTEAFF; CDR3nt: TGCGCCAGCAGCTTGGGACAGTATGTCACTGAAGCTTTCTTT
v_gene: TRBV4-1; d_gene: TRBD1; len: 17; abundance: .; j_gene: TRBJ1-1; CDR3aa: CASSPRTGTLEGTEAFF; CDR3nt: TGCGCCAGCAGCCCCAGGACAGGGACGTTAGAGGGCACTGAAGCTTTCTTT
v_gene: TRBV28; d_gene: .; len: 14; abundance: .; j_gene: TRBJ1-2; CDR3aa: CASIKGWGLRGYTF; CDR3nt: TGTGCCAGCATCAAGGGTTGGGGGCTGCGGGGCTACACCTTC
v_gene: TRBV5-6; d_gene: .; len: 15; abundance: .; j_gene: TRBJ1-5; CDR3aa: CASSPSGSRSVAQHF; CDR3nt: TGTGCCAGCAGCCCTAGCGGCAGTCGTAGTGTGGCCCAGCATTTT
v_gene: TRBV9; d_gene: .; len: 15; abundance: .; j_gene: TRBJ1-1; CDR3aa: CASSVSPRENTEAFF; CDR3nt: TGTGCCAGCAGCGTATCGCCCAGGGAGAACACTGAAGCTTTCTTT
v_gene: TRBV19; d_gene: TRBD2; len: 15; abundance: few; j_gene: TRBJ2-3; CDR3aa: CASSIAAGGSDTQYF; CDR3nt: TGTGCCAGTAGTATAGCAGCGGGAGGTTCAGATACGCAGTATTTT
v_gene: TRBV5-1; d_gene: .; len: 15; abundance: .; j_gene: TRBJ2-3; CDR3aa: CASSERRISTDTQYF; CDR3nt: TGCGCCAGCAGCGAGCGCCGGATATCCACAGATACGCAGTATTTT
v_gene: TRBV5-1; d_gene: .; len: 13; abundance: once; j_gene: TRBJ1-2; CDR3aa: CASSLESYYGYTF; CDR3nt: TGCGCCAGCAGCTTGGAGAGTTACTATGGCTACACCTTC
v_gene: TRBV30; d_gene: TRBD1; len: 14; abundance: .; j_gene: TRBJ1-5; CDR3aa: CAFMTGNGNQPQHF; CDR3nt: TGTGCCTTCATGACAGGGAATGGCAATCAGCCCCAGCATTTT
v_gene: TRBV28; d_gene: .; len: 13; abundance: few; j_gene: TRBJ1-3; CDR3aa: CASSYREEDTIYF; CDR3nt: TGTGCCAGCAGTTATAGGGAGGAAGACACCATATATTTT
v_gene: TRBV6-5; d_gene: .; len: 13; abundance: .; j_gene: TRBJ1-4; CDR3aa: CASSTGGGEKLFF; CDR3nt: TGTGCCAGCAGCACCGGGGGGGGAGAAAAACTGTTTTTT
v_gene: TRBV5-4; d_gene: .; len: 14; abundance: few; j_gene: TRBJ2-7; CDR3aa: CASSLDKSSYEQYF; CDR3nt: TGTGCCAGCAGCTTGGACAAAAGTTCCTACGAGCAGTACTTC
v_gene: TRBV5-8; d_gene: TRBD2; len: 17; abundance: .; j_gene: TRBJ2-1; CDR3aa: CASSLRVSLAVYNEQFF; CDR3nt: TGTGCCAGCAGCTTGCGGGTCAGCCTAGCGGTTTACAATGAGCAGTTCTTC
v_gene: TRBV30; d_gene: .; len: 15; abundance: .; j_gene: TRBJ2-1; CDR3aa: CAWSAGHGTYNEQFF; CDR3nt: TGTGCCTGGAGTGCGGGACACGGAACCTACAATGAGCAGTTCTTC
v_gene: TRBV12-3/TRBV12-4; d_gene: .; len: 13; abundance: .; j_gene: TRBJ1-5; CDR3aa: CASSFRDTQPQHF; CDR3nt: TGTGCCAGCAGTTTCAGGGATACGCAGCCCCAGCATTTT
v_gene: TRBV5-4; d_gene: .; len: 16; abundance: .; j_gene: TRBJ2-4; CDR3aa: CASSLRPRRAKNIQYF; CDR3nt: TGTGCCAGCAGCTTGAGGCCTAGGAGGGCCAAAAACATTCAGTACTTC
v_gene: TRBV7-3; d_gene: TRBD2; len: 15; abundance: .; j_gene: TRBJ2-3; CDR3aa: CASSPGTSGKGTQYF; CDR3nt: TGTGCCAGCAGCCCCGGGACTAGCGGGAAGGGGACGCAGTATTTT
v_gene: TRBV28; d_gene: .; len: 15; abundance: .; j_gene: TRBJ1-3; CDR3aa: CASFSGPNSGNTIYF; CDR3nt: TGTGCCAGCTTTTCAGGCCCCAACTCTGGAAACACCATATATTTT
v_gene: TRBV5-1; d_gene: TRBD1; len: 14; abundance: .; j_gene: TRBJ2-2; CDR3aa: CASRTGGVTGELFF; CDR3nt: TGCGCCAGCAGAACAGGGGGCGTCACCGGGGAGCTGTTTTTT
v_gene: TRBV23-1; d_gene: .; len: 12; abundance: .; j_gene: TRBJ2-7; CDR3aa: CASSPPQGEQYF; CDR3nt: TGCGCCAGCAGTCCCCCCCAGGGCGAGCAGTACTTC
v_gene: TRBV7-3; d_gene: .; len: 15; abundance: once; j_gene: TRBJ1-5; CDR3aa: CASNYHRVGCQPQHF; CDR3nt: TGTGCCAGCAACTACCACAGGGTCGGGTGTCAGCCCCAGCATTTT
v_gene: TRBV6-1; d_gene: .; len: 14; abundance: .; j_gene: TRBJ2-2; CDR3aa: CASSLNTITGELFF; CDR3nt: TGTGCCAGCAGTTTAAACACCATCACCGGGGAGCTGTTTTTT